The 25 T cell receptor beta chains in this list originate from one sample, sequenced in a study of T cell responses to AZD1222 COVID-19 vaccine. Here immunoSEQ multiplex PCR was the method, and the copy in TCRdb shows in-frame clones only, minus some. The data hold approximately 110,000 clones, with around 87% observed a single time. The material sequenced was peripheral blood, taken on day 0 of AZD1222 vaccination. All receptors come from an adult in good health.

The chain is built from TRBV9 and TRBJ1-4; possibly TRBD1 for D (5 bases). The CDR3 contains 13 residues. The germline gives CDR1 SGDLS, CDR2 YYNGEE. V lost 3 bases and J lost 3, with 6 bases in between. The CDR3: CASSGGANEKLFF. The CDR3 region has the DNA TGTGCCAGCAGCGGAGGGGCTAATGAAAAACTGTTTTTT. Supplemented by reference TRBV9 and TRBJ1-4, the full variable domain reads DSGVTQTPKHLITATGQRVTLRCSPRSGDLSVYWYQQSLDQGLQFLIQYYNGEERAKGNILERFSAQQFPDLHSELNLSSLELGDSALYFCASSGGANEKLFFGSGTQLSVL.

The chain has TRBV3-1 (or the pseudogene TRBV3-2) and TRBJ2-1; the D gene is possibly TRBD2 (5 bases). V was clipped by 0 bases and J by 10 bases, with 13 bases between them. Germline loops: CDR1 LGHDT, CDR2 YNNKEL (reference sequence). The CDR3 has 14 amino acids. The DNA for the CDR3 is TGTGCCAGCAGCCAAGAATCCGGGGAGATAGAGCAGTTCTTC. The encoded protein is CASSQESGEIEQFF.

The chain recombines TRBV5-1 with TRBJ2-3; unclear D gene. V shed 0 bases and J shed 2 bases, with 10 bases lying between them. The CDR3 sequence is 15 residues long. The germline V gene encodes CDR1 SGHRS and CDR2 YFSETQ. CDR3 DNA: TGCGCCAGCAGCTTGGCGGGTTATGACACAGATACGCAGTATTTT. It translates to CASSLAGYDTDTQYF.

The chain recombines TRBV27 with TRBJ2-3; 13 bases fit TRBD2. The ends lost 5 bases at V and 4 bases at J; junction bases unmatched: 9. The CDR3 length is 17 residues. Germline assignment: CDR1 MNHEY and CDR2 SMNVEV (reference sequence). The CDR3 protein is CASSPRTSGSWADTQYF. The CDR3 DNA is TGTGCCAGCAGTCCTCGGACTAGCGGGAGCTGGGCAGATACGCAGTATTTT.

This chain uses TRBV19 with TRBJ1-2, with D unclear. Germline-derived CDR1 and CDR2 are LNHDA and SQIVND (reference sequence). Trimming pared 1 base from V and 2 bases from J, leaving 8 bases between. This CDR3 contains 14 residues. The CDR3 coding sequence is TGTGCCAGTAGTATAGGGACTGTAAACTATGGCTACACCTTC. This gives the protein CASSIGTVNYGYTF.

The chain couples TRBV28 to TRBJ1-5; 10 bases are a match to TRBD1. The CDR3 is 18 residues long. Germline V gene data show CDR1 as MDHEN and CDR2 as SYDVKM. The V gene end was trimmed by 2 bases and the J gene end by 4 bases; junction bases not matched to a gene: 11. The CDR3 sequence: CASSLTLTGGSGNQPQHF. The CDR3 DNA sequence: TGTGCCAGCAGTTTAACCCTGACAGGGGGCTCTGGGAATCAGCCCCAGCATTTT. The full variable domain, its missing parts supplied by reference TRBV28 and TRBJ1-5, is DVKVTQSSRYLVKRTGEKVFLECVQDMDHENMFWYRQDPGLGLRLIYFSYDVKMKEKGDIPEGYSVSREKKERFSLILESASTNQTSMYLCASSLTLTGGSGNQPQHFGDGTRLSIL.

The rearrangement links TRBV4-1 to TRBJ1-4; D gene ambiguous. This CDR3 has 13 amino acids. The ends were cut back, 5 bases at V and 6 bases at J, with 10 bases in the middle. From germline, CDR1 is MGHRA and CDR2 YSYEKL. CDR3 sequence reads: CASSSNRDEKLFF. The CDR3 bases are TGCGCCAGCAGCTCGAATAGGGATGAAAAACTGTTTTTT.

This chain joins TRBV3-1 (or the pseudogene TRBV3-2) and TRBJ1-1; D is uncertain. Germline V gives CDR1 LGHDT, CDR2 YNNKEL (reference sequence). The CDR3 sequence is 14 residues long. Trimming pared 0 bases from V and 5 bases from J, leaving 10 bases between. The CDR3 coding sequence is TGTGCCAGCAGCCAAGAGGTCGCGACAACTGAAGCTTTCTTT. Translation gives CASSQEVATTEAFF.

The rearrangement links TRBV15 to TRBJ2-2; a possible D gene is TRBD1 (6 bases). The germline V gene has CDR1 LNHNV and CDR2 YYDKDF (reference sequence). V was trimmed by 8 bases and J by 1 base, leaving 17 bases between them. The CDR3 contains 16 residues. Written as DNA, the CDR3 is TGTGCCACCCACGCCATGGGGACACTGAACACCGGGGAGCTGTTTTTT. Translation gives CATHAMGTLNTGELFF.

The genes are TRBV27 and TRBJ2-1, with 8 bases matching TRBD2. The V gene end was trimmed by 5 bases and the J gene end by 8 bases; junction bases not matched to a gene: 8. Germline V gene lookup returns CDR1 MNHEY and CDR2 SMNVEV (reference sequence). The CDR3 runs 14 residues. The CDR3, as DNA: TGTGCCAGCAGTCCCTTCTCACTAGCGGATGAGCAGTTCTTC. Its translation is CASSPFSLADEQFF.

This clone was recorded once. The CDR3 DNA reads as TGTGCTAGTGGTTTGAGGGAGAACACTGAAGCTTTCTTT. Its translation is CASGLRENTEAFF. The chain links TRBV12-5 to TRBJ1-1; D call uncertain. In germline, CDR1 is LGHNT, CDR2 FRNRAP. This CDR3 spans 13 amino acids. V was clipped by 2 bases and J by 1 base, with 5 bases between them.

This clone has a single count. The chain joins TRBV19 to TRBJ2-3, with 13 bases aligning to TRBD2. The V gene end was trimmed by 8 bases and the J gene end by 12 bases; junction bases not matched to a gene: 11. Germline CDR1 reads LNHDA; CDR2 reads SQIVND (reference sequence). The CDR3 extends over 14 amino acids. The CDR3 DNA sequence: TGTGCCAGTGGGACTAGGACTAGCGGGGGTTCTCAGTATTTT. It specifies CASGTRTSGGSQYF. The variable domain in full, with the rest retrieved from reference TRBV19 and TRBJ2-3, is DGGITQSPKYLFRKEGQNVTLSCEQNLNHDAMYWYRQDPGQGLRLIYYSQIVNDFQKGDIAEGYSVSREKKESFPLTVTSAQKNPTAFYLCASGTRTSGGSQYFGPGTRLTVL.

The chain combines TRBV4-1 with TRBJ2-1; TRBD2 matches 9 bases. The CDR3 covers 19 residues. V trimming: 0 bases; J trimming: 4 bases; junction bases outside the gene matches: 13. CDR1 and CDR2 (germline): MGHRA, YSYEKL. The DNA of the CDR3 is TGCGCCAGCAGCCAAGACGTTAGGGCAAAGAGCGGGAGGTACAATGAGCAGTTCTTC. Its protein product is CASSQDVRAKSGRYNEQFF.

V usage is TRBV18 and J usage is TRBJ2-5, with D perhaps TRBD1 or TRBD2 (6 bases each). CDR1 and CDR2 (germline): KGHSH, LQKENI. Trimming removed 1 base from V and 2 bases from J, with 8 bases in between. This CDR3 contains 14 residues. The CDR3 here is CASSPQGGQETQYF. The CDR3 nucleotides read TGTGCCAGCTCACCACAAGGGGGGCAAGAGACCCAGTACTTC.

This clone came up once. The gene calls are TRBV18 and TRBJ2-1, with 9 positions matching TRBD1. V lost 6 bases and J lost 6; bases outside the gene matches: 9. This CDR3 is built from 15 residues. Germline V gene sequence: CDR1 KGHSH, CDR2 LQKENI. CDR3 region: CASSPPGQGVNEQFF. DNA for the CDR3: TGTGCCAGCTCGCCCCCGGGACAGGGAGTCAATGAGCAGTTCTTC.

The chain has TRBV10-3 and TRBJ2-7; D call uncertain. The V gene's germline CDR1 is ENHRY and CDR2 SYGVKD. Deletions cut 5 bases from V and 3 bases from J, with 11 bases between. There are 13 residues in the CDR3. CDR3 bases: TGTGCCATCAGTCCGGTCCATGACTACGAGCAGTACTTC. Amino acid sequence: CAISPVHDYEQYF.

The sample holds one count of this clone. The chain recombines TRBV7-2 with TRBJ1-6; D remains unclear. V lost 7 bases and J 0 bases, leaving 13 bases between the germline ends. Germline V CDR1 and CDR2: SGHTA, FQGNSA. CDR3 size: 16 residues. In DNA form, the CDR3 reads TGTGCCAGCATCTCGGAGGCGAGCTCCTATAATTCACCCCTCCACTTT. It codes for CASISEASSYNSPLHF. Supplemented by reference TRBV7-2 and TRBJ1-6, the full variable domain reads GAGVSQSPSNKVTEKGKDVELRCDPISGHTALYWYRQSLGQGLEFLIYFQGNSAPDKSGLPSDRFSAERTGGSVSTLTIQRTQQEDSAVYLCASISEASSYNSPLHFGNGTRLTVT.

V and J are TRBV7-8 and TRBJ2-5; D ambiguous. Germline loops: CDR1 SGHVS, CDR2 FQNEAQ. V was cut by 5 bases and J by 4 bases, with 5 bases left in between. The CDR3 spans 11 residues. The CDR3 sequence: CASSQTETQYF. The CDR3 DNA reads TGTGCCAGCAGCCAGACAGAGACCCAGTACTTC.

The CDR3 region is CASNGRVAYGYTF. In DNA, the CDR3 is TGTGCCAGCAACGGCAGGGTTGCCTATGGCTACACCTTC. The J gene is TRBJ1-2, the V gene TRBV7-8, with TRBD1 as a possible D gene (5 bases). Trimming took 7 bases from V and 4 from J, leaving 13 bases between them. The CDR3 runs to 13 residues. Germline lookup yields CDR1 SGHVS and CDR2 FQNEAQ. Full variable domain (outside the CDR3, taken from reference TRBV7-8 and TRBJ1-2): GAGVSQSPRYKVAKRGQDVALRCDPISGHVSLFWYQQALGQGPEFLTYFQNEAQLDKSGLPSDRFFAERPEGSVSTLKIQRTQQEDSAVYLCASNGRVAYGYTFGSGTRLTVV.

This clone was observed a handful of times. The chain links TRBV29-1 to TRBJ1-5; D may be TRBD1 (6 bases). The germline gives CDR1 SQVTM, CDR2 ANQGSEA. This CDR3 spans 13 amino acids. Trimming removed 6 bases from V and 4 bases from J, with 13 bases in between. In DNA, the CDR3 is TGCAGCGTCGCTTGGGGGGCGAATCAGCCCCAGCATTTT. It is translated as CSVAWGANQPQHF.

The CDR3 loop is CASSSSRTGNTIYF. The CDR3 DNA sequence: TGTGCCAGCAGTTCAAGTAGGACTGGAAACACCATATATTTT. The chain uses TRBV28 and TRBJ1-3; D is ambiguous. The CDR3 has 14 residues. Germline CDR1 reads MDHEN; CDR2 reads SYDVKM. V was trimmed by 4 bases and J by 2 bases, leaving 9 bases between them.

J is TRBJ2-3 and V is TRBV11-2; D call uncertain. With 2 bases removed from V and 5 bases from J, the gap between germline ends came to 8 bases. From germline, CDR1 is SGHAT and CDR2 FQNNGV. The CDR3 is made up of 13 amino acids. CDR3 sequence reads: CASSLLYQDTQYF. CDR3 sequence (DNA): TGTGCCAGCAGCTTACTATACCAAGATACGCAGTATTTT.

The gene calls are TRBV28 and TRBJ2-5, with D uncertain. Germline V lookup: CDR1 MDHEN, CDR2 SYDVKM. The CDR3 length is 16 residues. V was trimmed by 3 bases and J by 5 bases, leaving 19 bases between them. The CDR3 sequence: CASSFVDTRELETQYF. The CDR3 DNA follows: TGTGCCAGCAGTTTTGTCGATACAAGGGAATTGGAGACCCAGTACTTC.

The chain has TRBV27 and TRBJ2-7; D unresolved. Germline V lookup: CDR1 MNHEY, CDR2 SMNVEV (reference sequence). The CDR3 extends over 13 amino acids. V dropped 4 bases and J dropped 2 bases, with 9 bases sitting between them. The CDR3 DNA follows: TGTGCCAGCAGTTCCGGACGTGCCTACGAGCAGTACTTC. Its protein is CASSSGRAYEQYF.

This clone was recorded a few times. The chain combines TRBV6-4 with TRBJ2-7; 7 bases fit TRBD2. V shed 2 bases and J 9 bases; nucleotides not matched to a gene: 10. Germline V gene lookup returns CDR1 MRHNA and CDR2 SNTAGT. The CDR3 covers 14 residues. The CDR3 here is CASSDPDGLGGQYF. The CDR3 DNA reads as TGTGCCAGCAGTGACCCCGACGGACTAGGAGGGCAGTACTTC.